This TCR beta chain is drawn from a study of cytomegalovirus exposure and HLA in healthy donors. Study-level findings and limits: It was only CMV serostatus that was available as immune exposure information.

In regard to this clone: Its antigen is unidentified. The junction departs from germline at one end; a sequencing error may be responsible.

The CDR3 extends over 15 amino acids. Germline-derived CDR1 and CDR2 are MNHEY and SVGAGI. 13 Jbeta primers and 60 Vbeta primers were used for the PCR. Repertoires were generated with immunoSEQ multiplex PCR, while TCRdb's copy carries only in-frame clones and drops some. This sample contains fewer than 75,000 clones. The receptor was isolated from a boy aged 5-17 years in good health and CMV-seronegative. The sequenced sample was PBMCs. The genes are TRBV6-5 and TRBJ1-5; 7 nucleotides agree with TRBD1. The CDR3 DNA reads TGTGCCTGCAGTTACTCTGGGACAGTCAATCAGCCCCAGCATTTT. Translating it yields CACSYSGTVNQPQHF.